One and the same sample provided the 19 T cell receptor beta chains below, sequenced in a study of spatial heterogeneity in lung cancer. TCRdb used MiXCR to reprocess the 5' RACE reads, holding one entry per CDR3 protein. The sample contains fewer than 18,000 distinct CDR3 sequences, 3.6% of which appear only once. As to time point: sample taken at primary tumor resection. Specimen: normal lung tissue next to the tumor, collected at surgery. Receptors were obtained from a male donor with early-stage non-small cell lung cancer.

This clonotype showed up many times. In a library made to pick up alpha chains, this beta chain is a stray read with a size that means little. The chain has TRBV10-3 and TRBJ2-7; no firm D call. Germline V gene lookup returns CDR1 ENHRY and CDR2 SYGVKD. V was pared by 3 bases and J by 9 bases, with 21 bases between. This CDR3 is built from 15 residues. CDR3: CAISDISGFSLAQYF. The CDR3 DNA reads TGTGCCATCAGTGATATTTCCGGTTTTTCTTTGGCGCAGTACTTC.

This clonotype was counted many times. With the library built for alpha chains, this beta chain is off target and its frequency is not meaningful. The rearrangement uses TRBV30 and TRBJ1-3; no clear D gene. Germline values: CDR1 GTSNPN, CDR2 SVGIG (reference sequence). The length of the CDR3 is 16 residues. V gave up 5 bases and J gave up 1 base, with 18 bases separating them. The CDR3: CAWLVPSGRSGNTIYF. CDR3 DNA sequence: TGTGCCTGGTTGGTACCTTCTGGACGGTCTGGAAACACCATATATTTT.

This clonotype was picked up many times. This beta chain is an off-target read within a library intended for alpha chains, so its frequency means little. The chain links TRBV6-5 to TRBJ1-1, with 7 bases that match TRBD1. From germline, CDR1 is MNHEY and CDR2 SVGAGI. The J segment lost 8 bases and the V segment lost 2 bases, leaving 8 bases of the junction unmatched. The CDR3 has 14 residues. In nucleotides, the CDR3 is TGTGCCAGCAGTTACCAGTCGACAGGGTGGGAAGCTTTCTTT. This codes for CASSYQSTGWEAFF.

This clonotype appeared many times. Since the library was made to target alpha chains, this beta chain is a stray read and its abundance is not meaningful. The CDR3 DNA reads as TGCGCCAGCAGGATTCCCTCCTGGGATACGCAGTATTTT. Translated, it gives CASRIPSWDTQYF. This rearrangement joins TRBV10-2 to TRBJ2-3, with no clear D. This CDR3 contains 13 residues. From germline, CDR1 is WSHSY and CDR2 SAAADI. Trimming cost V 6 bases and J 6 bases, with 13 bases left between them.

This clonotype appeared many times. Within a library made for alpha chains, this beta chain is off target, and its count is uninformative. The chain recombines TRBV5-6 with TRBJ1-1; 7 nucleotides align to TRBD1. Looked up from germline, CDR1 is SGHDT and CDR2 is YYEEEE. The CDR3 consists of 14 residues. Trimming cost V 4 bases and J 8 bases; bases outside gene matches: 11. Here the CDR3 DNA reads TGTGCCAGCAGCCACGTCCGTGGGACAGCGGAAGCTTTCTTT. As protein: CASSHVRGTAEAFF.

This clonotype was seen many times. This beta chain lies outside the target of a library built for alpha chains; its clone size means little. The CDR3 region is CASSLGGTLNEKLFF. As DNA, the CDR3 is TGTGCCAGCAGCTTAGGCGGGACACTGAATGAAAAACTGTTTTTT. This chain connects TRBV7-9 to TRBJ1-4; TRBD1 is a possible D gene (6 bases). Germline values: CDR1 SEHNR, CDR2 FQNEAQ (reference sequence). V was clipped by 1 base and J by 5 bases, with 11 bases between them. This CDR3 comprises 15 residues.

This clonotype has a count of ten or more. Since it is a stray read in a library aimed at alpha chains, this beta chain has a size that is not meaningful. The CDR3 protein is CASSFIDRVNEQFF. CDR3 bases: TGTGCCAGCAGTTTTATCGACAGGGTCAATGAGCAGTTCTTC. The chain carries TRBV27 and TRBJ2-1, with TRBD1 matching over 7 bases. The junction had 5 bases not matched to a gene; V was cut back by 3 bases and J by 6 bases. The CDR3 is made up of 14 amino acids. In germline, CDR1 is MNHEY, CDR2 SMNVEV (reference sequence).

This clonotype appeared many times. This beta chain is an off-target read within a library intended for alpha chains, so its frequency means little. This chain uses TRBV20-1 with TRBJ2-7; 9 bases line up with TRBD1. This CDR3 spans 13 amino acids. CDR1 and CDR2 from the germline V gene are DFQATT and SNEGSKA (reference sequence). V dropped 5 bases and J dropped 6; count of bases not matched to a gene: 8. DNA for the CDR3: TGCAGTGCTTCCGGACAGGGGATGGGCGAGCAGTACTTC. This gives the protein CSASGQGMGEQYF.

This clonotype has ten or more counts. Found in a library prepared for alpha chains, this beta chain is an off-target read, and its abundance has little meaning. The J gene is TRBJ2-7, the V gene TRBV20-1; no definite D call. V was cut by 5 bases and J by 0 bases, with 8 bases left in between. Per germline, CDR1 DFQATT and CDR2 SNEGSKA (reference sequence). The CDR3 is made up of 12 amino acids. The CDR3: CSAGKSSYEQYF. CDR3 nucleotides: TGCAGTGCTGGGAAGAGCTCCTACGAGCAGTACTTC.

This clonotype has at least ten counts. Because the library targeted alpha chains, this beta chain is an off-target read whose size means little. The CDR3 DNA sequence: TGCGCCAGCAGCTTGGCCGCGGCTTCCACTGAAGCTTTCTTT. Translated, it gives CASSLAAASTEAFF. This chain joins TRBV5-1 and TRBJ1-1; D remains ambiguous. The length of the CDR3 is 14 residues. Trimming removed 0 bases at V and 4 bases at J, with 10 bases between. Germline loops: CDR1 SGHRS, CDR2 YFSETQ. Variable domain in full (rest from reference TRBV5-1 and TRBJ1-1): KAGVTQTPRYLIKTRGQQVTLSCSPISGHRSVSWYQQTPGQGLQFLFEYFSETQRNKGNFPGRFSGRQFSNSRSEMNVSTLELGDSALYLCASSLAAASTEAFFGQGTRLTVV.

In this sample, this clonotype turned up many times. For a library built for alpha chains, this beta chain is a stray read; little rests on its size. The chain links TRBV29-1 to TRBJ2-5, with unresolved D. Germline loops: CDR1 SQVTM, CDR2 ANQGSEA. V gave up 4 bases and J gave up 2 bases, with 8 bases separating them. The CDR3 runs to 12 residues. CDR3 amino acids: CSVGPLQETQYF. CDR3 in DNA: TGCAGCGTTGGTCCTTTGCAAGAGACCCAGTACTTC.

This clonotype was counted at least ten times. This beta chain is off target for a library built for alpha chains, so its abundance means little. The rearrangement uses TRBV10-3 and TRBJ2-7; D unresolved. This CDR3 has 13 residues. The germline V gene has CDR1 ENHRY and CDR2 SYGVKD. V lost 2 bases to trimming and J lost 2 bases, with 7 bases between them. This CDR3 is CAISEADPYEQYF. CDR3 nucleotide sequence: TGTGCCATCAGTGAGGCAGACCCCTACGAGCAGTACTTC.

In this sample, this clonotype turned up many times. As an off-target read in a library built for alpha chains, this beta chain has a frequency of little significance. The gene calls are TRBV12-3 or TRBV12-4 and TRBJ1-1; D is uncertain. V lost 6 bases, J lost 3 bases, and 8 bases lay in between. The CDR3 covers 12 residues. CDR3 sequence reads: CASRQTYTEAFF. The CDR3, as DNA: TGTGCCAGCAGGCAGACGTACACTGAAGCTTTCTTT.

The sample holds many counts of this clonotype. As an off-target read in a library built for alpha chains, this beta chain has a frequency of little significance. The genes are TRBV6-2 or TRBV6-3 and TRBJ1-5, with 8 bases fitting TRBD1. The CDR3 totals 14 residues. The junction had 6 bases not matched to a gene; V was cut back by 4 bases and J by 7 bases. CDR1 and CDR2 (germline): MNHEY, SVGEGT. CDR3 loop: CASSSQGAQQPQHF. For the CDR3, the DNA is TGTGCCAGCAGTTCTCAGGGGGCACAGCAGCCCCAGCATTTT.

This clonotype was counted ten times or more. In a library made to pick up alpha chains, this beta chain is a stray read with a size that means little. The V and J genes are TRBV18 and TRBJ2-3, with a tentative D call TRBD2 (6 bases). Looked up from germline, CDR1 is KGHSH and CDR2 is LQKENI. V was clipped by 6 bases and J by 5 bases, with 12 bases between them. The CDR3 extends over 13 amino acids. CDR3 bases: TGTGCCAGCTCCGGCCATAGCGGAGATACGCAGTATTTT. Its translation: CASSGHSGDTQYF. The entire variable domain, with the rest obtained from reference TRBV18 and TRBJ2-3, is as follows: NAGVMQNPRHLVRRRGQEARLRCSPMKGHSHVYWYRQLPEEGLKFMVYLQKENIIDESGMPKERFSAEFPKEGPSILRIQQVVRGDSAAYFCASSGHSGDTQYFGPGTRLTVL.

The sample holds many counts of this clonotype. Found in a library prepared for alpha chains, this beta chain is an off-target read, and its abundance has little meaning. The V call is TRBV3-1, the J call TRBJ2-7, with D hard to call. V shed 2 bases and J shed 2 bases, with 13 bases lying between them. Per germline, CDR1 LGHDT and CDR2 YNNKEL (reference sequence). This CDR3 has 15 amino acids. The CDR3 sequence: CASSQTPDAAYEQYF. The CDR3 bases are TGTGCCAGCAGCCAAACACCGGACGCTGCCTACGAGCAGTACTTC.

This clonotype has ten or more counts. This beta chain is an unintended read in a library built for alpha chains; its size means little. The chain combines TRBV6-2 or TRBV6-3 with TRBJ2-3; no reliable D call. This CDR3 comprises 9 residues. The germline V gene encodes CDR1 MNHEY and CDR2 SVGEGT. V shed 8 bases and J shed 5 bases, with 2 bases lying between them. The CDR3 nucleotides read TGTGCCAGCGGAGATACGCAGTATTTT. Translated, it gives CASGDTQYF.

This clonotype was detected many times. With the library built for alpha chains, this beta chain is off target and its frequency is not meaningful. The V and J genes are TRBV20-1 and TRBJ1-6; possible D gene TRBD1, 6 bases. Per the germline V gene, CDR1 is DFQATT and CDR2 is SNEGSKA (reference sequence). The CDR3 has 13 residues. Trimming removed 5 bases at V and 9 bases at J, with 14 bases between. The chain's CDR3 is CSASRGGGSPLHF. CDR3 nucleotides: TGCAGTGCTTCCAGGGGTGGCGGTTCACCCCTCCACTTT.

This clonotype showed up many times. A library prepared for alpha chains yielded this beta chain as an off-target read; its size is of little meaning. The rearrangement links TRBV12-3 or TRBV12-4 to TRBJ1-2; TRBD1 matches 7 bases. Losses at the gene ends were 2 bases for V and 2 bases for J; bases not matched to a gene: 5. CDR3 size: 15 residues. The CDR3, as DNA: TGTGCCAGCAGTTTAAGGACAGGCGGAAACTATGGCTACACCTTC. Its protein is CASSLRTGGNYGYTF.